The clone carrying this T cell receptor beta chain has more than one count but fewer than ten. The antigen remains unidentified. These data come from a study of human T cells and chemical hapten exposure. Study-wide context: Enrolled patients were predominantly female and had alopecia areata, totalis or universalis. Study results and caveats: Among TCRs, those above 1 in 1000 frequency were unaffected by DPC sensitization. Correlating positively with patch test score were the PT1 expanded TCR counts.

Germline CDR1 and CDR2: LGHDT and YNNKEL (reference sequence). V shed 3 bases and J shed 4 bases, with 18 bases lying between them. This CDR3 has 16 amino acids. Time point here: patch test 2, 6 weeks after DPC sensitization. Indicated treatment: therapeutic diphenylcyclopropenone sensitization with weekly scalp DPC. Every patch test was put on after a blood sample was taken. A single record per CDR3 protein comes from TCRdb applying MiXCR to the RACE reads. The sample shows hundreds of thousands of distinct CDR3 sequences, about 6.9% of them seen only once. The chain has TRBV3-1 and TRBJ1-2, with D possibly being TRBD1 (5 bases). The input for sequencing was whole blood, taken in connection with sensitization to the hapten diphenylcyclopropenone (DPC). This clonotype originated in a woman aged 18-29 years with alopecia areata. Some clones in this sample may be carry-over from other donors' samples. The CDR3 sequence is CASSQSLRGTAYGYTF. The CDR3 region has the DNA TGTGCCAGCAGCCAGTCGCTGCGTGGGACGGCCTATGGCTACACCTTC.